This entry describes one T cell receptor (beta chain). Data came from immunoSEQ multiplex PCR; TCRdb stores just in-frame clones and leaves some out. The sample lists 350,000 to 450,000 clones; roughly 86% were seen once. The data originate from a study of blood T cell repertoires in COVID-19. Study-level background: Both acute and convalescent COVID-19 samples were obtained from the United States, Italy and Spain. T cells, B-cell-depleted T cells, or PBMCs supplied cDNA or gDNA.

This CDR3 has 15 residues. CDR1 is SGDLS, CDR2 YYNGEE, per germline. The trim removed 0 bases at V and 1 base at J, leaving 2 bases unmatched. The origin of this receptor is a woman aged 25 to 39 who had recovered from COVID-19. What was sequenced was PBMCs or T cells enriched from blood (not recorded which). V usage is TRBV9 and J usage is TRBJ2-3, with TRBD1 matching 7 bases. The CDR3 spells CASSVGQGGTDTQYF. The DNA for the CDR3 is TGTGCCAGCAGCGTAGGCCAGGGGGGCACAGATACGCAGTATTTT. The variable domain in full, completed from reference TRBV9 and TRBJ2-3, reads DSGVTQTPKHLITATGQRVTLRCSPRSGDLSVYWYQQSLDQGLQFLIQYYNGEERAKGNILERFSAQQFPDLHSELNLSSLELGDSALYFCASSVGQGGTDTQYFGPGTRLTVL.